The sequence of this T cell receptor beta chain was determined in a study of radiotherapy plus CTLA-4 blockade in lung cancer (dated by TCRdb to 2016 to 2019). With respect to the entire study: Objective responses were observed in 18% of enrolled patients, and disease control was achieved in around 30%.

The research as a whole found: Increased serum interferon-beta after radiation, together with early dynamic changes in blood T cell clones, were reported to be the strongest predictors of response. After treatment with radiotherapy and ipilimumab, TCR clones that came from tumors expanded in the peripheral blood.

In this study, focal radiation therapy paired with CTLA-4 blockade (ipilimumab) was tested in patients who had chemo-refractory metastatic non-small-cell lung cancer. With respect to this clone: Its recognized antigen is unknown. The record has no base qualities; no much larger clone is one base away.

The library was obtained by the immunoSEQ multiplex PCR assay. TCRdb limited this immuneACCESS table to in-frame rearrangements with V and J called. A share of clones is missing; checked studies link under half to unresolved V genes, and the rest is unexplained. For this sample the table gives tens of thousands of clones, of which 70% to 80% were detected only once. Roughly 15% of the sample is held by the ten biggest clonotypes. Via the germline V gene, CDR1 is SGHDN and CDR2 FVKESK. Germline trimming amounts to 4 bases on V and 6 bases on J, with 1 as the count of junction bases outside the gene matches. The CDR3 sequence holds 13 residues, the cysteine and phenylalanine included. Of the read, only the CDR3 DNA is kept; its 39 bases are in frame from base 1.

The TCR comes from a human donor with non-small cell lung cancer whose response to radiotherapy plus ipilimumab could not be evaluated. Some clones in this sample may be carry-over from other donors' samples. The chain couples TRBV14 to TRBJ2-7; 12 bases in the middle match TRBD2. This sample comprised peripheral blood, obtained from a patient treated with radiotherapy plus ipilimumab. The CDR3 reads CASSPGLAGEQYF. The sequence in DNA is TGTGCCAGCAGCCCGGGACTAGCGGGCGAGCAGTACTTC. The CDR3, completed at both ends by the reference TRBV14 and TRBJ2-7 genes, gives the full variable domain EAGVTQFPSHSVIEKGQTVTLRCDPISGHDNLYWYRRVMGKEIKFLLHFVKESKQDESGMPNNRFLAERTGGTYSTLKVQPAELEDSGVYFCASSPGLAGEQYFGPGTRLTVT.